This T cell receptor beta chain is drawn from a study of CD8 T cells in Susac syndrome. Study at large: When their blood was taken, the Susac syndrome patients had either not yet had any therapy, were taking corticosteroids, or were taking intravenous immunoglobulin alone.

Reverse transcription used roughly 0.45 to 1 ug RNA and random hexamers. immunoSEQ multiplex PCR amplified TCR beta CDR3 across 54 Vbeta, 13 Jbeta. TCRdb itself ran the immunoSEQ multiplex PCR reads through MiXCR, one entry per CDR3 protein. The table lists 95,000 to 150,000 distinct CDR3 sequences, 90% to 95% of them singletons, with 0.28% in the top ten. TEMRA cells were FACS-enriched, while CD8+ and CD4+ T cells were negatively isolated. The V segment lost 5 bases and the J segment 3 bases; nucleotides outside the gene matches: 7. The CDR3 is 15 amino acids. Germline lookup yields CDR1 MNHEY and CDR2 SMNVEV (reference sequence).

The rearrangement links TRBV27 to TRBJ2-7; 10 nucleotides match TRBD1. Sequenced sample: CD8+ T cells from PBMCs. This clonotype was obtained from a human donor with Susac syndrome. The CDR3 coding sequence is TGTGCCAGCAGTCAAGGGACAGGGGAGAACTACGAGCAGTACTTC. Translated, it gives CASSQGTGENYEQYF.